The source of this TCR beta chain is a study of memory CD4+ T cells and cytomegalovirus serostatus. Single viable CD3+CD4+CD8-CD45RO+ cells were sorted as the memory CD4+ T cells. CD4+ T cells were isolated by positive magnetic selection. This clone is a singleton in its sample. Looked up from germline, CDR1 is MNHNS and CDR2 is SASEGT. The CDR3 runs to 12 residues. V lost 7 bases, J lost 7 bases, and 13 bases lay in between. Produced via immunoSEQ multiplex PCR; TCRdb's table is partial and in-frame only. This sample has about 48,000 clones; more than 70% occur once, and the top ten carry around 0.77%.

The sample comprised memory CD4+ T cells from blood. This TCR was recovered from an adult in good health and CMV-seronegative. The rearrangement links TRBV6-1 to TRBJ1-1, with TRBD1 as a possible D gene (6 bases). The CDR3 coding sequence is TGTGCCAGCACACGTCAGGGGTATGAAGCTTTCTTT. Encoded protein: CASTRQGYEAFF.